The rows below give T cell receptor beta chains drawn from one sample of a study of regulatory dendritic cells for organ transplantation. Only in-frame clones appear in the TCRdb table, and some are missing; sequencing was by immunoSEQ multiplex PCR. Among some 10,000 clones listed, 75% to 90% were seen once. The antigens of these receptors remain unknown. Sequenced sample: memory CD4+ T cells from blood cultured with dendritic cells. These receptors originate from a human donor in good health. The CDR3 runs from the conserved cysteine through the conserved F or W. D genes are given only for firm matches.

d_call,j_call,v_call,cdr3_nt,cdr3_aa
-,TRBJ2-5,TRBV2,TGTGCCAGCAGCTCCGGGCCCCAAGAGACCCAGTACTTC,CASSSGPQETQYF
-,TRBJ1-1,TRBV2,TGTGCCAGCAGTGAACAACAGAACCTGAACACTGAAGCTTTCTTT,CASSEQQNLNTEAFF
-,TRBJ1-2,TRBV2,TGTGCCAGCACCCTCAGGCGGGGGTATGGCTACACCTTC,CASTLRRGYGYTF
-,TRBJ1-2,TRBV9,TGTGCCAGCAGCGTAGTCCCAGGGACCCTGTACGGCTACACCTTC,CASSVVPGTLYGYTF
TRBD2,TRBJ2-2,TRBV7-9,TGTGCCAGCAGCTTTTCGGGGGGGTCGTCGCCCGGGGAGCTGTTTTTT,CASSFSGGSSPGELFF
TRBD1,TRBJ2-3,TRBV18,TGTGCCAGCTCACCCGACAGGGGCGCAGATACGCAGTATTTT,CASSPDRGADTQYF
-,TRBJ2-2,TRBV2,TGTGCCAGCAAGGAGGGGGCCTCCGGGGAGCTGTTTTTT,CASKEGASGELFF
-,TRBJ2-3,TRBV2,TGTGCCAGCGGCGAGAGAATCCTCGGACGGTATTTT,CASGERILGRYF
TRBD2,TRBJ2-7,TRBV6-1,TGTGCCAGCAGTGAAGCGCTGACTAGCGGGGGTTACGAGCAGTACTTC,CASSEALTSGGYEQYF
-,TRBJ1-5,TRBV2,TGTGCCAGCACTCTAAGGGCCGAAAGCAATCAGCCCCAGCATTTT,CASTLRAESNQPQHF
-,TRBJ2-5,TRBV27,TGTGCCAGCAGTTTATCATCAGCGCCCAAAGGGACCCAGTACTTC,CASSLSSAPKGTQYF
-,TRBJ2-1,TRBV7-2,TGTGCCAGCAGCTTAGGTTTAGAAGTTGAGCAGTTCTTC,CASSLGLEVEQFF
-,TRBJ1-1,TRBV14,TGTGCCAGCAGTGCCGGTCTGGGAACTGAAGCTTTCTTT,CASSAGLGTEAFF
-,TRBJ2-6,TRBV11-2,TGTGCCAGCAGCTTAACGGTTAGGAACTCTGGGGCCAACGTCCTGACTTTC,CASSLTVRNSGANVLTF